This TCR beta chain was recovered during a study of blood T cell repertoires in COVID-19. TCRdb's table, derived via immunoSEQ multiplex PCR, lists solely in-frame clones and lacks some. The profile shows roughly 200,000 clones, 80% to 90% of them singletons. The CDR3 is 14 residues long. After removal of 8 bases from V and 7 bases from J, the junction contained 10 bases not matched to a gene. Germline V gives CDR1 MDHEN, CDR2 SYDVKM. The specimen was PBMCs or T cells enriched from blood (not recorded which). The sequence came from a man aged 18-30 years with acute COVID-19. The rearrangement links TRBV28 to TRBJ1-2; 10 bases line up with TRBD1. The CDR3 protein is CASYTPGQGSGYTF. Written as DNA, the CDR3 is TGTGCCAGCTATACTCCGGGACAGGGGTCTGGCTACACCTTC.